These 12 T cell receptor beta chains were all obtained from the same sample, sequenced in a study of T cell responses to AZD1222 COVID-19 vaccine. The repertoire was sequenced with immunoSEQ multiplex PCR; TCRdb's copy has only in-frame clones and lacks some. The sample holds about 100,000 clones, 85% to 90% seen once. Sequencing was performed on peripheral blood, taken 28 days after the second AZD1222 dose. These TCRs come from an adult who received the AZD1222 COVID-19 vaccine.

The rearrangement links TRBV4-2 to TRBJ1-1; 7 bases are a match to TRBD1. This CDR3 region has 14 residues. V dropped 4 bases and J dropped 1; count of bases not matched to a gene: 3. Germline loops: CDR1 LGHNA, CDR2 YNFKEQ. The CDR3 coding sequence is TGTGCCAGCAGCCTTGGGACAGCGAACACTGAAGCTTTCTTT. Translating gives CASSLGTANTEAFF.

The J gene is TRBJ1-5, the V gene TRBV27; a weak D match, TRBD1 (5 bases). The germline CDR1 and CDR2 sequences are MNHEY and SMNVEV (reference sequence). Trimming pared 5 bases from V and 16 bases from J, leaving 18 bases between. The CDR3 is 12 residues long. CDR3 amino acids: CASSNYRGLLHF. The CDR3, as DNA: TGTGCCAGCAGTAACTACCGGGGCCTGTTACATTTT.

V and J are TRBV5-1 and TRBJ1-2; 8 bases align to TRBD1. J gave up 8 bases and V 2 bases, and 5 bases lay outside the gene matches. CDR3 size: 13 residues. CDR1 and CDR2 from the germline V gene are SGHRS and YFSETQ. The CDR3 is CASSFDRGKGYTF. CDR3 DNA: TGCGCCAGCAGCTTTGACAGGGGTAAAGGCTACACCTTC. The whole variable domain, filled in from reference TRBV5-1 and TRBJ1-2, reads KAGVTQTPRYLIKTRGQQVTLSCSPISGHRSVSWYQQTPGQGLQFLFEYFSETQRNKGNFPGRFSGRQFSNSRSEMNVSTLELGDSALYLCASSFDRGKGYTFGSGTRLTVV.

The chain combines TRBV6-5 with TRBJ1-2; weak D call: TRBD1 (5 bases). V lost 3 bases to trimming and J lost 8 bases, with 10 bases between them. Germline CDR1 MNHEY, CDR2 SVGAGI. The CDR3 has 12 amino acids. The CDR3 protein is CASSYGTGGYTF. The DNA for the CDR3 is TGTGCCAGCAGTTATGGGACGGGCGGCTACACCTTC.

The chain couples TRBV6-1 to TRBJ1-5; D gene uncertain. Germline V CDR1 and CDR2: MNHNS, SASEGT. Trimming cost V 0 bases and J 0 bases, with 15 bases left between them. The CDR3 is made up of 18 amino acids. The chain's CDR3 is CASSEAVAGKLSNQPQHF. CDR3 nucleotides: TGTGCCAGCAGTGAAGCGGTAGCCGGGAAACTTAGCAATCAGCCCCAGCATTTT.

The CDR3 loop is CASSRPRQGNTEAFF. The CDR3 DNA is TGCGCCAGCAGCCGTCCACGACAGGGGAACACTGAAGCTTTCTTT. This sequence joins TRBV5-1 and TRBJ1-1; 7 nucleotides line up with TRBD1. V shed 4 bases, J shed 1 base, and the junction held 7 bases outside the gene matches. The CDR3 is made up of 15 amino acids. The germline CDR1 and CDR2 sequences are SGHRS and YFSETQ.

The V and J genes are TRBV15 and TRBJ2-3; 12 bases are a match to TRBD2. With V trimmed by 1 base and J by 6 bases, 2 bases remained unmatched. The germline V gene encodes CDR1 LNHNV and CDR2 YYDKDF (reference sequence). The CDR3 has 15 residues. The CDR3 DNA is TGTGCCACCAGCAGAGCCGGGACTAGCGGGGATACGCAGTATTTT. Amino acid sequence: CATSRAGTSGDTQYF.

The rearrangement uses TRBV19 and TRBJ2-2; the match to TRBD2 covers 14 bases. Trimming at V came to 4 bases and at J to 8 bases, leaving 9 bases not matched to a gene. In germline, CDR1 is LNHDA, CDR2 SQIVND (reference sequence). This CDR3 contains 17 residues. The DNA for the CDR3 is TGTGCCAGTAGTACTCCGGAAAGACTAGCGGGAGGGGGGGAGCTGTTTTTT. Its protein product is CASSTPERLAGGGELFF.

CDR3 sequence: CARSPGAGWVYGYTF. The CDR3, as DNA: TGTGCCAGAAGCCCCGGGGCAGGGTGGGTCTATGGCTACACCTTC. The chain recombines TRBV7-5 with TRBJ1-2. TRBV7-5 is a pseudogene locus. CDR3 length: 15 residues.

The chain carries TRBV28 and TRBJ1-2, with D unclear. Trimming cost V 3 bases and J 3 bases, with 8 bases left between them. This CDR3 is 13 amino acids long. CDR1 and CDR2 from the germline V gene are MDHEN and SYDVKM. CDR3 sequence (DNA): TGTGCCAGCAGTTTCTCCAGCCACTATGGCTACACCTTC. Its protein product is CASSFSSHYGYTF.

The chain recombines TRBV7-9 with TRBJ2-5, with 9 bases matching TRBD1. The CDR3 length is 16 residues. V dropped 0 bases and J dropped 1; count of bases not matched to a gene: 3. CDR1 is SEHNR and CDR2 is FQNEAQ in the germline V gene (reference sequence). The CDR3 DNA is TGTGCCAGCAGCTTAGCTCCGGGACAGGGCCAAGAGACCCAGTACTTC. Translation: CASSLAPGQGQETQYF.

The V gene is TRBV14, the J gene TRBJ1-5; possibly TRBD1 for D (5 bases). V was clipped by 1 base and J by 9 bases, with 13 bases between them. Germline values: CDR1 SGHDN, CDR2 FVKESK. CDR3 length: 14 residues. The CDR3 nucleotides are TGTGCCAGCAGCCAAGTAGGGGTCGACGGGCCCCAGCATTTT. The encoded protein is CASSQVGVDGPQHF.